This T cell receptor (beta chain) appears in the sequencing data of a study of blood T cell repertoires in COVID-19. Across the whole study: Whether acute or convalescent, the COVID-19 samples came from the United States, Italy and Spain. PBMCs, B-cell-depleted T cells, or T cells provided the cDNA or gDNA that made up the material.

This CDR3 has 15 amino acids. Germline CDR1 is MNHEY and CDR2 is SVGAGI. The junction had 5 bases not matched to a gene; V was cut back by 5 bases and J by 0 bases. In the authors' workflow: Scientists estimated how many nucleated cells there were by amplifying reference gene primers. Sequenced by immunoSEQ multiplex PCR; TCRdb stores in-frame clones only, minus some. V and J calls and clone size are given by that table; D and trimming were obtained from the DNA. The sample yields over 250,000 clones, approximately 85% seen once. V is TRBV6-5 and J is TRBJ2-7, with TRBD1 matching 9 bases. The sample was peripheral blood. This clonotype was sampled from a middle-aged man with active or convalescent COVID-19. This chain's CDR3 is CASSPRDRDSYEQYF. The CDR3 DNA reads TGTGCCAGCAGTCCCCGGGACAGGGACTCCTACGAGCAGTACTTC.